This T cell receptor beta chain was found in a study of blood T cell repertoires in COVID-19. Authors' processing steps: Nucleated cell number was recorded as an estimate derived from reference gene primer amplification. Repertoires were generated with immunoSEQ multiplex PCR, while TCRdb's copy carries only in-frame clones and drops some. From that table come the V and J calls and clone size; the DNA was used to work out D and trimming. The table includes about 230,000 clones, roughly 84% detected once. CDR3 size: 14 residues. V dropped 5 bases and J dropped 6; count of bases not matched to a gene: 8. Germline CDR1 and CDR2: SGHTA and FQGNSA.

This sequence originates from a woman between 50 and 59 years old with acute or convalescent COVID-19. The chain joins TRBV7-2 to TRBJ1-2, with TRBD1 matching 8 bases. Source material: peripheral blood. DNA for the CDR3: TGTGCCAGCAGCCCTTGGACAGGGACAAATGGCTACACCTTC. The encoded protein is CASSPWTGTNGYTF.